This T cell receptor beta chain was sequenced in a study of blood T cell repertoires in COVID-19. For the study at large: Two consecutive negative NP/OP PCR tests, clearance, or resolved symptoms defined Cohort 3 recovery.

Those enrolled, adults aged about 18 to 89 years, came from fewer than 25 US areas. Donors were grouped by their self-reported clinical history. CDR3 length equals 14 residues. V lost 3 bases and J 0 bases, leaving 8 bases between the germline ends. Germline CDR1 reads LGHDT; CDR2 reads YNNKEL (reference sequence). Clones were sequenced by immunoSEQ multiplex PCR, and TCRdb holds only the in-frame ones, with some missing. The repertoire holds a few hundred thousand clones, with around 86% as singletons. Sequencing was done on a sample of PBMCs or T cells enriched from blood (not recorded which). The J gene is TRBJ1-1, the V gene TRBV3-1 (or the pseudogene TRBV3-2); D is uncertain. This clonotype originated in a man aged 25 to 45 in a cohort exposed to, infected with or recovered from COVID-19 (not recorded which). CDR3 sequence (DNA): TGTGCCAGCAGCCAGGGCAGCATGAACACTGAAGCTTTCTTT. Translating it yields CASSQGSMNTEAFF.